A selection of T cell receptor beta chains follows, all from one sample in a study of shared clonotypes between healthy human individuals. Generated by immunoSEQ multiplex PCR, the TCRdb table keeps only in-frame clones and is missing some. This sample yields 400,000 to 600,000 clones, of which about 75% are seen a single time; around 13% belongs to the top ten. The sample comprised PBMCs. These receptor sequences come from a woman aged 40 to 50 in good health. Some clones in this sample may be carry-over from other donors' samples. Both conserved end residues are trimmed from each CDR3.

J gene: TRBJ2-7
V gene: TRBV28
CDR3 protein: ASSLAQGSSYEQY

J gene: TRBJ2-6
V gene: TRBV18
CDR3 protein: ASSPRRGVSGANVLT

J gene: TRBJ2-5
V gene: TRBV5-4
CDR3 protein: ASSFSGAETQY

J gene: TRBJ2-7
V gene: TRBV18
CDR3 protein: ASSAGQHEQY

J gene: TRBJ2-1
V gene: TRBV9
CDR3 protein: ASSVVEVGSYNEQF

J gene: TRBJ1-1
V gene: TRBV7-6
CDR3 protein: ASSRTQNTEAF

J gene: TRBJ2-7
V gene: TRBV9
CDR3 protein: ASSAGFGPGYEQY

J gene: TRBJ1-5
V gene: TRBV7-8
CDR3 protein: ASSLLAGLSNQPQH

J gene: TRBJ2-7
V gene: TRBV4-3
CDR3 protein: ASSQVLGTETYEQY

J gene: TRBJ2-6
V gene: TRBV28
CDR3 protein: ASSPAGGANVLT

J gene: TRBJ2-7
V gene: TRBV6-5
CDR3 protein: ASSYNLAFYEQY

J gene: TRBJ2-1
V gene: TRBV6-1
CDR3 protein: ASRLTTSSYNEQF

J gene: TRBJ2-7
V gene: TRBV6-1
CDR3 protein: ASSEGPGGQGGYEQY

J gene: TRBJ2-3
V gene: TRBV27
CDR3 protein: ASSPPGLVGDTQY

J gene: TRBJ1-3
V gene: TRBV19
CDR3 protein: ASSITDSGNTIY

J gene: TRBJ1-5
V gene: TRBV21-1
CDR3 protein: ASSKGGGISNQPQH

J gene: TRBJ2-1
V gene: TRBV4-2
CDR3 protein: ASSQNTGEQF

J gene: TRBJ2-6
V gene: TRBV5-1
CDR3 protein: ASTDLSGANVLT

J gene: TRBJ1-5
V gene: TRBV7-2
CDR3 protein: ASSPRTGVNQPQH

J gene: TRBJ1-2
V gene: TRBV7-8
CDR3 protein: ASSLVGGESYGYT

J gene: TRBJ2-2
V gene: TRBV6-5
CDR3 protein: ASSYSGNTGELF

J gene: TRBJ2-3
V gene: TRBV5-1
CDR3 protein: ASWRVGTDTQY

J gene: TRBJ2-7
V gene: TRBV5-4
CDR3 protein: ASSSRTSGSGEQY

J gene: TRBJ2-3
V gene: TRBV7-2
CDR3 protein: ASSLGISGGTDTQY

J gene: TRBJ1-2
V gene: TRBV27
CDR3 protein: ASSLSGSYGYT

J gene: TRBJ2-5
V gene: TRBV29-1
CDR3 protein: SVEGGQGSQETQY

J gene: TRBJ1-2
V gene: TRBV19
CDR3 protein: ASSSTGASTYGYT

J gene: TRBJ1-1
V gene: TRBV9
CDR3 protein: ASSVVDLGGNTEAF

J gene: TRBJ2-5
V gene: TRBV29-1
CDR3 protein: SLLTSQTQY

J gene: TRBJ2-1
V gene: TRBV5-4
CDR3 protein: ASSPGGQGASNEQF

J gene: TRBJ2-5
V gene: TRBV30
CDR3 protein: AWSAGQGYEETQY

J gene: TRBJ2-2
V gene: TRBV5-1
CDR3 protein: ASTRQGGTGELF

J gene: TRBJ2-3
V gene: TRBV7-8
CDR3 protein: ASSRIGREADTQY

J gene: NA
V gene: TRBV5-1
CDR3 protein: ASSFRNNGEQY

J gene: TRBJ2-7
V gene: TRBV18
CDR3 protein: ASSPRGGYEQY

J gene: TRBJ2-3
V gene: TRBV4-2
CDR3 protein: ASSQGLAEGTDTQY

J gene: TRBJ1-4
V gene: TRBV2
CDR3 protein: ASRVTGGDEKLF

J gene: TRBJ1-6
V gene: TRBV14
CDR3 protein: ASSPGQLLYNSPLH

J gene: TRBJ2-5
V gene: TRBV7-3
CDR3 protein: ASSWGGGSETQY

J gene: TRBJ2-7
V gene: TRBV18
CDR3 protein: ASSPRWTLYEQY

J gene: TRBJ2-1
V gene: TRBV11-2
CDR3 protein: ASSSLWTRGNEQF

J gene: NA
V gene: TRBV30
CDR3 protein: AWSPTGYEQY

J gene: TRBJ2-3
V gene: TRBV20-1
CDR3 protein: SAATDTQY

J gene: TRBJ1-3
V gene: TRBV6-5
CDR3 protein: ASSYGGIRSGNTIY

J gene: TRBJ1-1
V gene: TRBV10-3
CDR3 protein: AIRPNDIRTVNTEAF

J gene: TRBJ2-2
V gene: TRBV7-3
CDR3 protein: ASSLYSGANTGELF

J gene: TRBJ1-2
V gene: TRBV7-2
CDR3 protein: ASSLEGTGYGRGYT

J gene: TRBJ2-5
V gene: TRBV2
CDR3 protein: ASSTSAAETQY

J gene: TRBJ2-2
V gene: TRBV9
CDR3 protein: ASSVTSEAGELF

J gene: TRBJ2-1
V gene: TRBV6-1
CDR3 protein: ASSERSLLYNEQF

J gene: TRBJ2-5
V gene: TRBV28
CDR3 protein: ASSTGGADQETQY

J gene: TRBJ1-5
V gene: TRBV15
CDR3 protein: ATSRDGAGDQPQH

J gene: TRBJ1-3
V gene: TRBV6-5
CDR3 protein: ASSYSMGSGNTIY

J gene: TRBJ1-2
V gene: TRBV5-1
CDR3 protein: ASSLGQGSYGYT

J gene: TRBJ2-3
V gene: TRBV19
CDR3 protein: ASSTFDTQY

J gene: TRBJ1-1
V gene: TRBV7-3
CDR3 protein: ASRTSDSYTEAF

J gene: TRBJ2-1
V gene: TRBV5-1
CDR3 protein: ASGYGTAFNEQF

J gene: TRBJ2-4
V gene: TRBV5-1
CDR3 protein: ASSLVGGLAKNIQY

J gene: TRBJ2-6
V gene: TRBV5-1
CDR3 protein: ASRNQGSGANVLT

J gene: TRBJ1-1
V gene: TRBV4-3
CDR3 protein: ASSQGGGRTEAF